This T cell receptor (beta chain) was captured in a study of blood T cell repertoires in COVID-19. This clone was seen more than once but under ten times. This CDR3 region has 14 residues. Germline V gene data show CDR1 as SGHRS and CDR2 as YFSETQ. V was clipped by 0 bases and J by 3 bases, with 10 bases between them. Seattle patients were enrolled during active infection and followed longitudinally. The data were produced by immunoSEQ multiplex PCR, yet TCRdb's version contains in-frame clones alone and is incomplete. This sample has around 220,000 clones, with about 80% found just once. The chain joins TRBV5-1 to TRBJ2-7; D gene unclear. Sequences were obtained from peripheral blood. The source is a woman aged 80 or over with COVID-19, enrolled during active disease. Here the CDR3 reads CASSLGRTDYEQYF. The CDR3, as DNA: TGCGCCAGCAGCTTGGGGCGAACAGACTACGAGCAGTACTTC.